The 26 T cell receptor beta chains listed next were all sequenced from one sample in a study of a mutant IDH1 vaccine in newly diagnosed glioma. No antigen has been assigned to these receptors. Time point of the sample: week 11, during vaccination. Alongside topical imiquimod, each dose of vaccine comprised 300 ug of mutant IDH1 20-mer peptide. Measured with immunoSEQ multiplex PCR; TCRdb has only the in-frame clones, and not every one. The sample yields some 33,000 clones, 78% seen once. Sequenced material: PBMCs, taken from a glioma patient whose treatment included an IDH1 peptide vaccine. The receptor source for this set is a man younger than 40 with glioma.

On this clone: Since a much larger clone is just one base distant, this may be a read error. This chain uses TRBV5-8 with TRBJ2-5; no definite D call. V was cut by 0 bases and J by 1 base, with 1 base left in between. In germline, CDR1 is SGHTS, CDR2 YDEGEE. There are 12 residues in the CDR3. The CDR3 DNA follows: TGTGCCAGCAGCTTGGCCCAAGAGACCCAGTACTTC. Protein: CASSLAQETQYF.

The V gene is TRBV5-6, the J gene TRBJ2-7, with 10 bases lining up with TRBD1. Germline values: CDR1 SGHDT, CDR2 YYEEEE. The CDR3 spans 14 residues. Trimming removed 3 bases from V and 3 bases from J; junction bases left unmatched: 3. The CDR3 DNA reads TGTGCCAGCAGCTACCGGGACAGGGGCTACGAGCAGTACTTC. This translates into CASSYRDRGYEQYF.

The V call is TRBV10-3, the J call TRBJ2-1; D might be TRBD2 (7 bases). Germline loops: CDR1 ENHRY, CDR2 SYGVKD. The CDR3 covers 13 residues. Trimming left V 6 bases short and J 8 bases short, with 14 bases between. The CDR3 protein is CAIRGGGGDEQFF. As DNA, the CDR3 is TGTGCCATCAGGGGAGGGGGAGGGGATGAGCAGTTCTTC.

The chain joins TRBV25-1 to TRBJ2-7, with D perhaps matching TRBD2 (5 bases). V gave up 4 bases and J gave up 7 bases, with 20 bases separating them. From germline, CDR1 is MGHDK and CDR2 SYGVNS. This CDR3 contains 15 residues. The CDR3 protein is CASSGFGISGLEQYF. For the CDR3, the DNA is TGTGCCAGCAGTGGGTTCGGGATATCTGGGCTTGAGCAGTACTTC.

This clone was detected a few times. The rearrangement links TRBV7-2 to TRBJ2-7; D ambiguous. Germline V lookup: CDR1 SGHTA, CDR2 FQGNSA. The CDR3 sequence is 13 residues long. Trimming removed 5 bases from V and 2 bases from J, with 10 bases in between. The CDR3 DNA reads as TGTGCCAGCAGCACCCCGCAGGCCTACGAGCAGTACTTC. Translated: CASSTPQAYEQYF. Full variable domain (remainder filled in from reference TRBV7-2 and TRBJ2-7): GAGVSQSPSNKVTEKGKDVELRCDPISGHTALYWYRQSLGQGLEFLIYFQGNSAPDKSGLPSDRFSAERTGGSVSTLTIQRTQQEDSAVYLCASSTPQAYEQYFGPGTRLTVT.

This clone has only a few counts. The V gene is TRBV2, the J gene TRBJ2-7, with 8 bases matching TRBD1. V lost 4 bases to trimming and J lost 2 bases; unmatched junction nucleotides: 7. The CDR3 spans 15 residues. The V gene's germline CDR1 is SNHLY and CDR2 FYNNEI. The chain's CDR3 is CASSAPGQATYEQYF. In DNA form, the CDR3 reads TGTGCCAGCAGTGCCCCGGGACAGGCAACCTACGAGCAGTACTTC.

The chain is built from TRBV7-6 and TRBJ1-5; perhaps TRBD1 as D (6 bases). The germline V gene encodes CDR1 SGHVS and CDR2 FNYEAQ. This CDR3 region has 14 residues. V was cut by 6 bases and J by 6 bases, with 15 bases left in between. The CDR3 DNA is TGTGCCAGCAGTCTAGGGGGGGCTGGTCAGCCCCAGCATTTT. It is translated as CASSLGGAGQPQHF.

V gene TRBV10-1 combines with J gene TRBJ1-1; the match to TRBD1 covers 11 bases. The germline CDR1 and CDR2 sequences are WNHNN and SYGVQD (reference sequence). The V and J ends lost 6 bases and 3 bases, in that order; junction bases with no gene match: 12. The CDR3 has 17 amino acids. DNA of the CDR3: TGCGCCAGCAGGCCCGGGACAGGGGGGCCTCGGGACACTGAAGCTTTCTTT. Translation: CASRPGTGGPRDTEAFF.

The chain carries TRBV25-1 and TRBJ2-3; a weak D match, TRBD1 (5 bases). Germline V lookup: CDR1 MGHDK, CDR2 SYGVNS. V was pared by 2 bases and J by 2 bases, with 8 bases between. The CDR3 consists of 14 residues. CDR3 DNA sequence: TGTGCCAGCAGTGAAGTAGGGGTCACAGATACGCAGTATTTT. Its translation: CASSEVGVTDTQYF.

The genes are TRBV6-1 and TRBJ1-4; 10 bases fit TRBD1. The CDR3 totals 15 residues. Germline assignment: CDR1 MNHNS and CDR2 SASEGT. The ends lost 6 bases at V and 8 bases at J; junction bases unmatched: 9. The CDR3 nucleotides read TGTGCCAGCAGGAAAACTTGGGACAGGGGAGAAAAACTGTTTTTT. Translating it yields CASRKTWDRGEKLFF.

The count of this clone is one. Other nucleotide sequences from this sample produce the same CDR3. The gene calls are TRBV18 and TRBJ2-7; 7 bases are shared with TRBD1. The germline V gene encodes CDR1 KGHSH and CDR2 LQKENI. Trimming removed 5 bases from V and 3 bases from J; junction bases left unmatched: 1. The CDR3 loop spans 12 amino acids. The CDR3 reads CASSRQGYEQYF. The CDR3 nucleotides are TGTGCCAGCTCAAGACAGGGCTACGAGCAGTACTTC.

This chain links TRBV14 with TRBJ2-7; 10 bases align to TRBD1. Germline V gene sequence: CDR1 SGHDN, CDR2 FVKESK. V was clipped by 0 bases and J by 2 bases; unmatched bases: 4. This CDR3 is built from 16 residues. The CDR3 coding sequence is TGTGCCAGCAGCCAAGAGACAGGGGGCCCTCCCTACGAGCAGTACTTC. Protein: CASSQETGGPPYEQYF.

V is TRBV5-1 and J is TRBJ1-1; D is unclear. The V gene lost 1 base and the J gene lost 2 bases, with 9 bases spanning the gap. CDR1 and CDR2 from the germline V gene are SGHRS and YFSETQ. The CDR3 contains 14 residues. The CDR3 region is CASSLLAQNTEAFF. CDR3 DNA sequence: TGCGCCAGCAGCTTGTTAGCACAAAACACTGAAGCTTTCTTT.

The chain has TRBV4-1 and TRBJ2-7, with 7 bases fitting TRBD2. CDR1 is MGHRA and CDR2 is YSYEKL in the germline V gene. The CDR3 is 15 residues long. Trimming removed 5 bases from V and 2 bases from J; junction bases left unmatched: 9. The CDR3 DNA sequence: TGCGCCAGCAGCACCCGACTAGCTGCAACCTACGAGCAGTACTTC. Translated, it gives CASSTRLAATYEQYF.

This chain joins TRBV29-1 and TRBJ2-1; D is tentatively TRBD1 or TRBD2 (7 bases each). Trimming took 7 bases from V and 5 from J, leaving 15 bases between them. Germline CDR1 reads SQVTM; CDR2 reads ANQGSEA. The CDR3 extends over 13 amino acids. The CDR3 spells CSANQGGHNEQFF. CDR3 nucleotides: TGCAGCGCCAACCAGGGGGGGCACAATGAGCAGTTCTTC.

The V and J genes are TRBV7-9 and TRBJ2-7, with TRBD1 matching 12 bases. This CDR3 has 16 amino acids. Trimming at V came to 2 bases and at J to 7 bases, leaving 9 bases not matched to a gene. Germline V gene data show CDR1 as SEHNR and CDR2 as FQNEAQ (reference sequence). As DNA, the CDR3 is TGTGCCAGCAGCTTACCCGGGGGACAGGGGGCTGGAGAGCAGTACTTC. As protein: CASSLPGGQGAGEQYF.

The table lists this clone with a count of one. The chain combines TRBV7-9 with TRBJ2-5; 8 bases map to TRBD2. Trimming cost V 6 bases and J 5 bases; bases outside gene matches: 8. Per the germline V gene, CDR1 is SEHNR and CDR2 is FQNEAQ (reference sequence). The CDR3 is 14 amino acids. The CDR3 DNA reads TGTGCCAGCAGGGGACTAGGGGCCTGGGAGACCCAGTACTTC. As protein: CASRGLGAWETQYF.

The sample holds a few counts of this clone. The chain has TRBV7-6 and TRBJ2-3; D remains ambiguous. Germline CDR1 and CDR2: SGHVS and FNYEAQ. The CDR3 length is 12 residues. The ends were cut back, 2 bases at V and 4 bases at J, with 4 bases in the middle. CDR3 sequence reads: CASSLFADTQYF. In nucleotides, the CDR3 is TGTGCCAGCAGCTTATTCGCAGATACGCAGTATTTT.

The chain links TRBV7-2 to TRBJ1-2; D gene uncertain. The CDR3 spans 13 residues. With 3 bases removed from V and 3 bases from J, the gap between germline ends came to 8 bases. Germline V gene data show CDR1 as SGHTA and CDR2 as FQGNSA. This chain's CDR3 is CASSFSTYYGYTF. In DNA form, the CDR3 reads TGTGCCAGCAGCTTCTCGACTTACTATGGCTACACCTTC.

The chain recombines TRBV7-2 with TRBJ1-4, with D unresolved. CDR3 length equals 14 residues. Per germline, CDR1 SGHTA and CDR2 FQGNSA. V was pared by 6 bases and J by 4 bases, with 12 bases between. The CDR3 region is CASRNPGGNEKLFF. The CDR3 DNA reads as TGTGCCAGCAGGAATCCCGGTGGTAATGAAAAACTGTTTTTT.

The gene calls are TRBV5-1 and TRBJ2-7; unclear D gene. The CDR3 is 12 amino acids. The germline V gene has CDR1 SGHRS and CDR2 YFSETQ. Deletions cut 0 bases from V and 10 bases from J, with 11 bases between. The CDR3 DNA follows: TGCGCCAGCAGCTTGGATAGCCGCCTTCAGTACTTC. It encodes CASSLDSRLQYF.

The chain combines TRBV7-8 with TRBJ2-2; D is unresolved. V dropped 0 bases and J dropped 0 bases, with 5 bases sitting between them. Germline values: CDR1 SGHVS, CDR2 FQNEAQ. The CDR3 has 15 amino acids. This chain's CDR3 is CASSLASTNTGELFF. The DNA for the CDR3 is TGTGCCAGCAGCTTAGCCAGTACGAACACCGGGGAGCTGTTTTTT.

This chain uses TRBV6-1 with TRBJ2-5, with TRBD2 matching over 10 bases. J was trimmed by 0 bases and V by 0 bases; bases with no gene match: 4. Germline assignment: CDR1 MNHNS and CDR2 SASEGT. The CDR3 sequence is 17 residues long. The CDR3 bases are TGTGCCAGCAGTGAAGCTTTGCTAGCGGGGGACCAAGAGACCCAGTACTTC. It is translated as CASSEALLAGDQETQYF.

The chain employs TRBV2 and TRBJ2-7, with D unclear. Germline CDR1 and CDR2: SNHLY and FYNNEI. This CDR3 spans 12 amino acids. The V end was cut by 3 bases, the J end by 3 bases, with 6 bases between. CDR3 bases: TGTGCCAGCAGTGACACTTACTACGAGCAGTACTTC. Its translation: CASSDTYYEQYF.

This chain joins TRBV18 and TRBJ1-1; D possibly corresponds to TRBD1 (6 bases). CDR1 KGHSH and CDR2 LQKENI come from the germline V gene. The CDR3 sequence is 15 residues long. With 2 bases removed from V and 5 bases from J, the gap between germline ends came to 15 bases. CDR3 region: CASSPVGGSRTEAFF. The CDR3 nucleotides read TGTGCCAGCTCACCAGTCGGGGGCAGTCGGACTGAAGCTTTCTTT.

This rearrangement joins TRBV11-3 to TRBJ1-1; D remains ambiguous. CDR3 length equals 19 residues. V lost 1 base and J lost 1, with 22 bases in between. CDR1 is SGHNT and CDR2 is YENEEA in the germline V gene. The chain's CDR3 is CASSLGRPVPPERNTEAFF. CDR3 coding DNA: TGTGCCAGCAGCTTAGGAAGGCCCGTCCCTCCCGAAAGGAACACTGAAGCTTTCTTT.